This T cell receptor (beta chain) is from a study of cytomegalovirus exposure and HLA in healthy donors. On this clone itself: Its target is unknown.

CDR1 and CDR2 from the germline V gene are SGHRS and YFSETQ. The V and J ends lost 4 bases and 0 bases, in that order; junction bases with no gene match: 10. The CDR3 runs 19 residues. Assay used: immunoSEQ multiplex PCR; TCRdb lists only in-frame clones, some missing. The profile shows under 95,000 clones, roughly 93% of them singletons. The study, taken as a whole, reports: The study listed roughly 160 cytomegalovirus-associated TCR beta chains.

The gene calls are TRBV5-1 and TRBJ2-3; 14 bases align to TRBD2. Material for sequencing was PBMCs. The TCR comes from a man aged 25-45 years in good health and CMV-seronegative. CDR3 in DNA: TGCGCCAGCAGCCACAAACCGGGACTAGCGGGGGAGAGCACAGATACGCAGTATTTT. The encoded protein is CASSHKPGLAGESTDTQYF.